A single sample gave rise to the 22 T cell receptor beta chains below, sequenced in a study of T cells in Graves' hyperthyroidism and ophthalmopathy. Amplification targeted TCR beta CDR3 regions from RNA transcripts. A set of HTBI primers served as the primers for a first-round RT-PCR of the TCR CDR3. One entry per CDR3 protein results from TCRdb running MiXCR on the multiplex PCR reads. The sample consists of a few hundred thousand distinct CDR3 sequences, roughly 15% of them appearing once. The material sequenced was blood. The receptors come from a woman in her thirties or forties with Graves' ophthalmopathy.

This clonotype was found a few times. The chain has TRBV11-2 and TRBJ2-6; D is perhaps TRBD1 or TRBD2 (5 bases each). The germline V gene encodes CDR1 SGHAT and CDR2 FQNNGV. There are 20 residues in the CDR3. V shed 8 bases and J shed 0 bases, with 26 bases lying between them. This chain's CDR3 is CASLRARTGWAGSGANVLTF. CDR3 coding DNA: TGTGCCAGCTTGAGGGCACGTACAGGTTGGGCAGGCTCTGGGGCCAACGTCCTGACTTTC. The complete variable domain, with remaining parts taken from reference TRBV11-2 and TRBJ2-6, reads EAGVAQSPRYKIIEKRQSVAFWCNPISGHATLYWYQQILGQGPKLLIQFQNNGVVDDSQLPKDRFSAERLKGVDSTLKIQPAKLEDSAVYLCASLRARTGWAGSGANVLTFGAGSRLTVL.

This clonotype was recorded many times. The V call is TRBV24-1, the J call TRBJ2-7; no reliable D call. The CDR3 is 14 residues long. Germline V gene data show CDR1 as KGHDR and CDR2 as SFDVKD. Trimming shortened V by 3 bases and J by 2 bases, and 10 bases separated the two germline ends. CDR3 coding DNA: TGTGCCACCAGTGATCCAACGCCCCCCTACGAGCAGTACTTC. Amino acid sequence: CATSDPTPPYEQYF.

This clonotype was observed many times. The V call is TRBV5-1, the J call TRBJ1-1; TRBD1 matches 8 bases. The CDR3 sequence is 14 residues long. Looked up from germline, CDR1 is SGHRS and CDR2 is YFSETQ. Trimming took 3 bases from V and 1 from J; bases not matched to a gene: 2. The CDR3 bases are TGCGCCAGCAGCTGGGGGACAGGGAACACTGAAGCTTTCTTT. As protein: CASSWGTGNTEAFF.

CDR3 sequence: CASILRTGGGSWFF. The CDR3 nucleotides read TGTGCCAGCATTCTCCGGACAGGGGGCGGGTCTTGGTTCTTC. V usage is TRBV2 and J usage is TRBJ2-1, with 11 positions matching TRBD1. J gave up 15 bases and V 7 bases, and 14 bases lay outside the gene matches. Germline V gene lookup returns CDR1 SNHLY and CDR2 FYNNEI. The CDR3 runs 14 residues.

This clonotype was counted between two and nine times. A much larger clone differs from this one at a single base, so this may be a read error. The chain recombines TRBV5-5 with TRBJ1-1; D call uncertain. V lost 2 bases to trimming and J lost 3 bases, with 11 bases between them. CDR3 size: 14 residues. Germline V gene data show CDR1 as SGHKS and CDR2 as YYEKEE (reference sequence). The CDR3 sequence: CASSFVSLDTEAFF. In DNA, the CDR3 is TGTGCCAGCAGCTTTGTTTCTCTGGACACTGAAGCTTTCTTT.

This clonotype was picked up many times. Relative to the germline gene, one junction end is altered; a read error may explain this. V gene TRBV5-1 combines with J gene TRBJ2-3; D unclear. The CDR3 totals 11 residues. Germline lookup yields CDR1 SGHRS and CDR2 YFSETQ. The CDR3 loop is CVSRITDTQYF. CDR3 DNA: TGTGTGTCCCGAATCACAGATACGCAGTATTTT.

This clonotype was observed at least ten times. CDR3 region: CAIRLAGGQSNEQFF. The CDR3 DNA follows: TGTGCCATCAGATTAGCGGGAGGGCAGTCCAATGAGCAGTTCTTC. The J gene is TRBJ2-1, the V gene TRBV10-3; 11 bases are a match to TRBD2. Germline V gene data show CDR1 as ENHRY and CDR2 as SYGVKD. This CDR3 has 15 residues. With V trimmed by 6 bases and J by 6 bases, 7 bases remained unmatched.

The CDR3 loop reads CASSRDGTAYNEQFF. The CDR3 nucleotides read TGCGCCAGCAGCAGGGACGGGACAGCCTACAATGAGCAGTTCTTC. The rearrangement joins TRBV5-1 to TRBJ2-1; TRBD1 matches 7 bases. The CDR3 length is 15 residues. The germline gives CDR1 SGHRS, CDR2 YFSETQ. V dropped 4 bases and J dropped 2; count of bases not matched to a gene: 6.

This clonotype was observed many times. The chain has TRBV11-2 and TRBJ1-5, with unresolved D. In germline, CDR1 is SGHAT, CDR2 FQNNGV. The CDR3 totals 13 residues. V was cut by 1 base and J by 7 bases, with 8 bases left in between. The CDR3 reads CASSLVEDQPQHF. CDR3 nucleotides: TGTGCCAGCAGCTTAGTGGAGGACCAGCCCCAGCATTTT.

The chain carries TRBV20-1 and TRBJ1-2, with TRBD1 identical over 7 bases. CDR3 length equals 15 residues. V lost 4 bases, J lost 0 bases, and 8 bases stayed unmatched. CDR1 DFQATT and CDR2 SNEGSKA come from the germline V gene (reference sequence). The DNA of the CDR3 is TGCAGTGCTATAGGGGGCTCGATAGCTAACTATGGCTACACCTTC. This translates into CSAIGGSIANYGYTF.

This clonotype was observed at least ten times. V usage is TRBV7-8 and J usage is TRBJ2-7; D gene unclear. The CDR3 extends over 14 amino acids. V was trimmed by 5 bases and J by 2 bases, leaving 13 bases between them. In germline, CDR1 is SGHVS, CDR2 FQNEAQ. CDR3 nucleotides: TGTGCCAGCAGCCCGCAAGGCGGCCCCTACGAGCAGTACTTC. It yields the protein CASSPQGGPYEQYF.

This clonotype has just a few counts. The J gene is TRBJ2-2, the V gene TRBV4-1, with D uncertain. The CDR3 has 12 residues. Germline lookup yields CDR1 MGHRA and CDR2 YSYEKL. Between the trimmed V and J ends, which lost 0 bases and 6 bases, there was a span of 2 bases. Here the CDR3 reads CASSQDPGELFF. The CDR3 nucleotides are TGCGCCAGCAGCCAAGATCCCGGGGAGCTGTTTTTT.

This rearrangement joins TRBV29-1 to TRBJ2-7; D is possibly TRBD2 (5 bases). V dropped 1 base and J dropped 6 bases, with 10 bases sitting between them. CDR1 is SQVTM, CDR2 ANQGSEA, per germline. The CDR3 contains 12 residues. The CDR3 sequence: CSVEANSGEQYF. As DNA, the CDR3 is TGCAGCGTTGAAGCGAACAGCGGCGAGCAGTACTTC.

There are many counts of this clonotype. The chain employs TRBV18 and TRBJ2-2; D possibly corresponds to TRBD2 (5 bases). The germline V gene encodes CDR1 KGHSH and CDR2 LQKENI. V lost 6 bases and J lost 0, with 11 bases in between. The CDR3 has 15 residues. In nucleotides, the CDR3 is TGTGCCAGCTCCCCTGGACTTGCGAACACCGGGGAGCTGTTTTTT. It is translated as CASSPGLANTGELFF.

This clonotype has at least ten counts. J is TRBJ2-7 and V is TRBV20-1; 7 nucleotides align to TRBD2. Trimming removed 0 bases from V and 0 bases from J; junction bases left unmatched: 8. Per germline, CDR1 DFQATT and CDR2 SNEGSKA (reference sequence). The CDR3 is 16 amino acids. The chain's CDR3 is CSARDPRGGSSYEQYF. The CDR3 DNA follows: TGCAGTGCTAGAGATCCCCGGGGCGGGAGCTCCTACGAGCAGTACTTC.

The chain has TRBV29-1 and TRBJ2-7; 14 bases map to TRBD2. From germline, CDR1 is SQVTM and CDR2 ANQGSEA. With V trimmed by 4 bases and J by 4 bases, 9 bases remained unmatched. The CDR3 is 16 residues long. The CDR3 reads CSVATSGRAFRYEQYF. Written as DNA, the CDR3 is TGCAGCGTTGCGACTAGCGGGAGGGCCTTCCGTTACGAGCAGTACTTC.

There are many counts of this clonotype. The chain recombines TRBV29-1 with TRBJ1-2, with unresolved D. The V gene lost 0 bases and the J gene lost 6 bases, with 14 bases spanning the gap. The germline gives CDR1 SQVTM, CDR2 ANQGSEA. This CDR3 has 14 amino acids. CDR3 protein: CSVEDPRPRNGYTF. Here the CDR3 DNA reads TGCAGCGTTGAAGATCCCAGGCCAAGGAATGGCTACACCTTC.

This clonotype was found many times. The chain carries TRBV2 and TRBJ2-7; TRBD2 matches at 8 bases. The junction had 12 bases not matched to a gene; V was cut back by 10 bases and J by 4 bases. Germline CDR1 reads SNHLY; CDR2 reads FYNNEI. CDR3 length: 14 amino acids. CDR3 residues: CATRFSGTLYEQYF. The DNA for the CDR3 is TGTGCCACCCGGTTTAGCGGGACGCTTTACGAGCAGTACTTC.

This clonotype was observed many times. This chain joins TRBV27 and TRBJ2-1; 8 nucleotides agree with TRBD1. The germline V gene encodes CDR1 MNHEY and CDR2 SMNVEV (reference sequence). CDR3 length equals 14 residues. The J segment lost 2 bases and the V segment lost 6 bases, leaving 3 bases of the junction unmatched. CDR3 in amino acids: CASRGQGPYNEQFF. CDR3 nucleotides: TGTGCCAGCAGAGGACAGGGACCCTACAATGAGCAGTTCTTC.

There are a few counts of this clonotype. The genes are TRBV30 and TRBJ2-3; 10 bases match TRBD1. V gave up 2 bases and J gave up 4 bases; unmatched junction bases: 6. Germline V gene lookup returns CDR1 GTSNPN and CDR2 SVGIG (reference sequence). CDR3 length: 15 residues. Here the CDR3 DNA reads TGTGCCTGGAGTCCGGGACAGGGGTGGGCAGATACGCAGTATTTT. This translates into CAWSPGQGWADTQYF.

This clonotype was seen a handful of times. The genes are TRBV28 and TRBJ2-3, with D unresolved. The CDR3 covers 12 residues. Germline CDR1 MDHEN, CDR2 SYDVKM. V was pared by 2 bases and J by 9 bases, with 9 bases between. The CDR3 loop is CASSLPVGTQYF. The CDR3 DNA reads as TGTGCCAGCAGTTTACCTGTCGGGACGCAGTATTTT.

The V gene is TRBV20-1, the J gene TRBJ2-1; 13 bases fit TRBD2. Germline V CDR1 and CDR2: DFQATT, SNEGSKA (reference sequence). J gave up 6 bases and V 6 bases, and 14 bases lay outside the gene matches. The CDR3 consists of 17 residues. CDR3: CSAKETAGLAGFNEQFF. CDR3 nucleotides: TGCAGTGCCAAGGAGACCGCGGGACTAGCGGGGTTCAATGAGCAGTTCTTC.